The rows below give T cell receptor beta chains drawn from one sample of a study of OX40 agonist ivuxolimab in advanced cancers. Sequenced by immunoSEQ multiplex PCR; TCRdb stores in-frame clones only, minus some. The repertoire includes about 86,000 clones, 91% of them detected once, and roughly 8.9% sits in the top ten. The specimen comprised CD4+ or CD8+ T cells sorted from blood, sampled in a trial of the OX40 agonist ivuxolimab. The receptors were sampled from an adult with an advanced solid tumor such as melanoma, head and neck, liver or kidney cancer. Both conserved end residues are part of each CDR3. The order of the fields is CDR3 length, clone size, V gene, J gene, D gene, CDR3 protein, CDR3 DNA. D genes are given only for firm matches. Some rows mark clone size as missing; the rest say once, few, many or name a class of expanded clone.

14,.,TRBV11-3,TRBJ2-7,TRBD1,CASRQGQGTYEQYF,TGTGCCAGCAGACAGGGACAGGGGACTTACGAGCAGTACTTC
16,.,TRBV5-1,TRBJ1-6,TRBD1,CASSLWAGGTGSPLHF,TGCGCCAGCAGCTTGTGGGCAGGGGGCACGGGATCACCCCTCCACTTT
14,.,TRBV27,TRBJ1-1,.,CASSLRHGRTEAFF,TGTGCCAGCAGTTTACGGCACGGACGTACTGAAGCTTTCTTT
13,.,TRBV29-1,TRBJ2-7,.,CSVSSGVSYEQYF,TGCAGCGTCTCCTCAGGGGTTTCCTACGAGCAGTACTTC
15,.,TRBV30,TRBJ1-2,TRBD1,CASPGQGAQVAGYTF,TGTGCCTCACCGGGACAGGGGGCTCAAGTCGCGGGCTACACCTTC
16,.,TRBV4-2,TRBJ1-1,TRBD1,CASSQRTGTVNTEAFF,TGTGCCAGCAGCCAACGCACGGGGACAGTGAACACTGAAGCTTTCTTT
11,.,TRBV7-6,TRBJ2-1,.,CASSLDYEQFF,TGTGCCAGCAGCTTAGATTATGAGCAGTTCTTC
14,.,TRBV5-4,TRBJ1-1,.,CASSSTGLETEAFF,TGTGCCAGCAGCTCGACGGGGTTGGAGACTGAAGCTTTCTTT
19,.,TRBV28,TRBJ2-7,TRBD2,CASSFPMAGEGRLGYEQYF,TGTGCCAGCAGTTTCCCCATGGCGGGAGAAGGGAGGTTGGGGTACGAGCAGTACTTC
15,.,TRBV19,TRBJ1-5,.,CASSITGIDNQPQHF,TGTGCCAGTAGTATAACGGGCATTGACAATCAGCCCCAGCATTTT
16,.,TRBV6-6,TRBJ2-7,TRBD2,CASSYLQRESSYEQYF,TGTGCCAGCAGTTACTTGCAGCGGGAGAGCTCCTACGAGCAGTACTTC
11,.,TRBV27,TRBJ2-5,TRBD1,CAMTGGGTQYF,TGTGCCATGACAGGGGGGGGGACCCAGTACTTC
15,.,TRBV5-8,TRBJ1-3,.,CASSLDINSGNTIYF,TGTGCCAGCAGCTTGGACATCAACTCTGGAAACACCATATATTTT
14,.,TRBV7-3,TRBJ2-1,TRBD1,CASSDRGFYNEQFF,TGTGCCAGCAGTGACAGGGGATTCTACAATGAGCAGTTCTTC
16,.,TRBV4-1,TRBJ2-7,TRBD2,CASSQARGLAAHEQYF,TGCGCCAGCAGCCAAGCAAGGGGACTAGCGGCCCACGAGCAGTACTTC
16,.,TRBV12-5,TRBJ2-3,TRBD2,CASGLLAGGLTDTQYF,TGTGCTAGTGGTTTATTAGCGGGAGGGCTCACAGATACGCAGTATTTT
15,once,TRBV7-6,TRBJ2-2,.,CASSPRQPNTGELFF,TGTGCCAGCAGCCCTCGACAACCGAACACCGGGGAGCTGTTTTTT
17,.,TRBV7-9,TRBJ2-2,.,CASSLTLGGWGTGELFF,TGTGCCAGCAGCTTGACCCTTGGGGGATGGGGTACCGGGGAGCTGTTTTTT
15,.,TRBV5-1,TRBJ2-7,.,CASSSAMDPSYEQYF,TGCGCCAGCAGCTCCGCAATGGACCCGTCCTACGAGCAGTACTTC
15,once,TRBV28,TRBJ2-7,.,CASSSLLDDNYEQYF,TGTGCCAGCAGTTCCCTACTCGACGACAACTACGAGCAGTACTTC
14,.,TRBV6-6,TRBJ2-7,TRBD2,CASSYLAGLYEQYF,TGTGCCAGCAGTTACCTAGCGGGACTTTACGAGCAGTACTTC
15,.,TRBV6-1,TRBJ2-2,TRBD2,CASSVIAGDTGELFF,TGTGCCAGCAGTGTCATAGCGGGAGATACCGGGGAGCTGTTTTTT
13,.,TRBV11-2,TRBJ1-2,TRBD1,CASSPGTDYGYTF,TGTGCCAGCAGCCCAGGGACAGACTATGGCTACACCTTC
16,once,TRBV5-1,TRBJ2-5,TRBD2,CASSSLAGGRGETQYF,TGCGCCAGCAGCTCACTAGCGGGAGGCCGGGGGGAGACCCAGTACTTC
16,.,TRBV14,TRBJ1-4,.,CASSQPYTGPNEKLFF,TGTGCCAGCAGCCAACCATATACTGGGCCTAATGAAAAACTGTTTTTT
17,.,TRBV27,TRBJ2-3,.,CASSDHPLAPSTDTQYF,TGTGCCAGCAGTGACCACCCACTAGCCCCTAGCACAGATACGCAGTATTTT
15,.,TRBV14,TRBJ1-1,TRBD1,CASSHEGQGGTEAFF,TGTGCCAGCAGCCACGAGGGACAGGGTGGGACTGAAGCTTTCTTT
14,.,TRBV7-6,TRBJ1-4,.,CASSFEGHGEKLFF,TGTGCCAGCAGCTTTGAGGGGCACGGTGAAAAACTGTTTTTT
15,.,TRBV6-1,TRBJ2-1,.,CASSEAGPLGNEQFF,TGTGCCAGCAGTGAAGCGGGGCCCCTAGGCAATGAGCAGTTCTTC
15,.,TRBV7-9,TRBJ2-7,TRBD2,CASSLSPSGSHEQYF,TGTGCCAGCAGCCTAAGCCCTAGCGGGAGCCACGAGCAGTACTTC
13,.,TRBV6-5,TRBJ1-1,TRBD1,CAAHRGTNTEAFF,TGTGCCGCCCACAGGGGGACGAACACTGAAGCTTTCTTT
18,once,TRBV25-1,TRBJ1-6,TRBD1,CASTPGTGATLRNSPLHF,TGTGCCAGCACCCCCGGGACAGGGGCTACGTTACGCAATTCACCCCTCCACTTT
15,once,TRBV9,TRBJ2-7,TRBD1,CASSVGGAGGYEQYF,TGTGCCAGCAGCGTAGGTGGGGCAGGGGGCTACGAGCAGTACTTC
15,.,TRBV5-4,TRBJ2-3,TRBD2,CASSYDSGMTDTQYF,TGTGCCAGCAGCTATGATAGCGGGATGACAGATACGCAGTATTTT
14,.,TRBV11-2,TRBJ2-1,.,CASSLKGADNEQFF,TGTGCCAGCAGCCTAAAAGGGGCGGACAATGAGCAGTTCTTC
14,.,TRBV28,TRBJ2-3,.,CASSPTGGTDTQYF,TGTGCCAGCAGTCCGACAGGAGGTACAGATACGCAGTATTTT
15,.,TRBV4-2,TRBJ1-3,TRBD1,CASSQGQASGNTIYF,TGTGCCAGCAGCCAGGGACAGGCTTCTGGAAACACCATATATTTT
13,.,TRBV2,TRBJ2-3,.,CASYGAETDTQYF,TGTGCCAGCTACGGGGCGGAAACAGATACGCAGTATTTT
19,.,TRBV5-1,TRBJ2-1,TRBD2,CASSSRGTSGRSSYNEQFF,TGCGCCAGCAGCTCCCGAGGGACTAGCGGGAGGTCCTCCTACAATGAGCAGTTCTTC
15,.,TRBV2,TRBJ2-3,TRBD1,CASSYGTGGTDTQYF,TGTGCCAGCAGCTACGGGACAGGGGGGACAGATACGCAGTATTTT
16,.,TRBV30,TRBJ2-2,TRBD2,CAWSVVPGGGTGELFF,TGTGCCTGGAGCGTTGTACCGGGAGGGGGCACCGGGGAGCTGTTTTTT
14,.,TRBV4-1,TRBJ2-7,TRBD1,CASSQATGAGEQYF,TGCGCCAGCAGCCAAGCTACAGGGGCGGGCGAGCAGTACTTC
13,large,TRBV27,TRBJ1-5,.,CASSFRRNQPQHF,TGTGCCAGCAGTTTCCGGAGGAATCAGCCCCAGCATTTT
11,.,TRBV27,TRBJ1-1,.,CASKRNTEAFF,TGTGCCAGCAAGAGGAACACTGAAGCTTTCTTT
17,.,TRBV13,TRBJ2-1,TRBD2,CASRILRREASIGEQFF,TGTGCCAGCAGGATATTGAGGCGGGAGGCCTCGATAGGTGAGCAGTTCTTC
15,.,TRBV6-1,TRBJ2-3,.,CASSSREFSTDTQYF,TGTGCCAGCAGTAGTAGGGAGTTTAGCACAGATACGCAGTATTTT
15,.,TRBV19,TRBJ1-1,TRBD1,CASSMLTGAGTEAFF,TGTGCCAGTAGTATGCTCACAGGGGCCGGGACTGAAGCTTTCTTT
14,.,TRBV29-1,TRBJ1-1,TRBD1,CSVDGGGWLTEAFF,TGCAGCGTTGACGGAGGGGGCTGGTTGACTGAAGCTTTCTTT
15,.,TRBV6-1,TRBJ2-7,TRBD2,CASSALGAGVLEQYF,TGTGCCAGCAGCGCCCTCGGCGCGGGAGTTCTCGAGCAGTACTTC
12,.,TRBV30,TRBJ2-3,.,CAWKTSGITQYF,TGTGCCTGGAAAACGTCAGGGATTACGCAGTATTTT
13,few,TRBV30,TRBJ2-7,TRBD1,CAWGTGPPYEQYF,TGTGCCTGGGGGACAGGGCCCCCCTACGAGCAGTACTTC
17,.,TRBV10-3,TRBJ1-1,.,CAISDPSSGLVNTEAFF,TGTGCCATCAGTGACCCCTCATCGGGTTTGGTGAACACTGAAGCTTTCTTT
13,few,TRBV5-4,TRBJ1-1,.,CASSFGGGFEAFF,TGTGCCAGCAGCTTCGGCGGGGGGTTTGAAGCTTTCTTT
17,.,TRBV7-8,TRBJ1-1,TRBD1,CASSLELFGQAEAEAFF,TGTGCCAGCAGCTTAGAACTTTTCGGACAGGCGGAGGCTGAAGCTTTCTTT
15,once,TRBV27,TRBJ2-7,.,CASSLTQPSNYEQYF,TGTGCCAGCAGTTTGACTCAGCCGTCGAACTACGAGCAGTACTTC
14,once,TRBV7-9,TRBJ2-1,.,CASKDPYSYNEQFF,TGTGCCAGCAAGGACCCATACTCCTACAATGAGCAGTTCTTC